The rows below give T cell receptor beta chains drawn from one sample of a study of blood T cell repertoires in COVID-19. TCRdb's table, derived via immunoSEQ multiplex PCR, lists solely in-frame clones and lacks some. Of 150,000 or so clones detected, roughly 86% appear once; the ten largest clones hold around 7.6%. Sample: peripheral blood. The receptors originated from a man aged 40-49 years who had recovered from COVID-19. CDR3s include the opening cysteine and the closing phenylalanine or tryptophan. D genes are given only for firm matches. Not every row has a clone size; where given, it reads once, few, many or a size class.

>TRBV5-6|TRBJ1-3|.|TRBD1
CASTFTGVPGNTIYF
TGTGCCAGCACCTTTACAGGGGTACCTGGAAACACCATATATTTT
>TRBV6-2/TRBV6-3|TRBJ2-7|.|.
CASSHGQLIYEQYF
TGTGCCAGCAGCCACGGACAGTTAATCTACGAGCAGTACTTC
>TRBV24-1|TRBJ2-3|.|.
CATSDRAGATADTQYF
TGTGCCACCAGTGACCGGGCAGGGGCCACCGCAGATACGCAGTATTTT
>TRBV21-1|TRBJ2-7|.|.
CASIRSGRAPCEQYF
TGTGCCAGCATCCGTAGCGGGAGGGCTCCGTGCGAGCAGTACTTC
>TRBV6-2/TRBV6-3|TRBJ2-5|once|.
CASSFSDRGETQYF
TGTGCCAGCAGTTTCTCGGACAGAGGAGAGACCCAGTACTTC
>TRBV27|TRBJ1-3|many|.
CASSTGPGNTIYF
TGTGCCAGCAGTACAGGGCCGGGAAACACCATATATTTT
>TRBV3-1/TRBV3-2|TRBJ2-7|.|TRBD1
CASSQVPSSRRGSYLYEQYF
TGTGCCAGCAGCCAAGTCCCTTCCTCACGCAGGGGGAGTTACCTCTACGAGCAGTACTTC
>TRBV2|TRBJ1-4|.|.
CASSREINEKLFF
TGTGCCAGCAGTCGGGAGATTAATGAAAAACTGTTTTTT
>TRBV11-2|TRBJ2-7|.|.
CASSVTVSYEQYF
TGTGCCAGCAGCGTGACTGTCTCCTACGAGCAGTACTTC
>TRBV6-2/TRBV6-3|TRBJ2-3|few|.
CASSYGATADTQYF
TGTGCCAGCAGTTACGGGGCGACAGCAGATACGCAGTATTTT
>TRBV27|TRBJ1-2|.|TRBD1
CASRATGDNGYTF
TGTGCCAGCAGAGCAACAGGGGACAATGGCTACACCTTC
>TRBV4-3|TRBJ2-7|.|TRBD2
CASSQELYAGGYEQYF
TGCGCCAGCAGCCAAGAATTATACGCGGGAGGATACGAGCAGTACTTC
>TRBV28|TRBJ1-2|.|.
CASSSPGLYGYTF
TGTGCCAGCAGCTCGCCTGGGCTCTATGGCTACACCTTC
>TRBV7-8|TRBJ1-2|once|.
CASSPSTGLILGGYTF
TGTGCCAGCAGCCCATCCACAGGGCTCATTTTGGGTGGCTACACCTTC
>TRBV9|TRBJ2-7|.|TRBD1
CASSAGQGAGYEQYF
TGTGCCAGCAGCGCCGGACAGGGGGCAGGATACGAGCAGTACTTC
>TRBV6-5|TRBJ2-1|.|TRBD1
CASSYSTGTDEFF
TGTGCCAGCAGTTACTCGACCGGGACAGACGAGTTCTTC
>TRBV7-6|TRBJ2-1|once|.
CATPGEGEQFF
TGTGCCACACCAGGCGAGGGTGAGCAGTTCTTC
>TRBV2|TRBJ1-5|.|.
CASSESALSSQPQHF
TGTGCCAGCAGTGAAAGCGCGTTGAGCAGTCAGCCCCAGCATTTT
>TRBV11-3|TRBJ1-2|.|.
CASSSRVAGGYTF
TGTGCCAGCAGCTCTAGGGTGGCGGGTGGCTACACCTTC
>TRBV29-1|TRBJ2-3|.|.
CSSSTETDTQYF
TGCAGCTCATCGACAGAAACAGATACGCAGTATTTT
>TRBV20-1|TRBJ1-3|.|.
CSASGQTGNTIYF
TGCAGTGCTAGTGGGCAGACTGGAAACACCATATATTTT
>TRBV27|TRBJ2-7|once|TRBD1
CASSPGQVLGEQYF
TGTGCCAGCAGCCCCGGACAGGTCCTAGGCGAGCAGTACTTC
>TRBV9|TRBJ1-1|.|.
CASSVEGGKNTEAFF
TGTGCCAGCAGCGTAGAGGGGGGGAAGAACACTGAAGCTTTCTTT
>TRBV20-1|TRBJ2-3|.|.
CSAELADTQYF
TGCAGTGCGGAGTTGGCAGATACGCAGTATTTT
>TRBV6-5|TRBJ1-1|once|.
CASSPSARNTEAFF
TGTGCCAGCAGCCCCTCAGCGAGAAACACTGAAGCTTTCTTT
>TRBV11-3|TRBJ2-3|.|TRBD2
CASSKGTSGSTDTQYF
TGTGCCAGCAGCAAAGGGACTAGCGGGAGCACAGATACGCAGTATTTT
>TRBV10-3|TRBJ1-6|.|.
CAISAGTINSPLHF
TGTGCCATCAGTGCGGGGACAATCAATTCACCCCTCCACTTT